These 20 T cell receptor beta chains came from one sample sequenced in a study of blood T cell repertoires in COVID-19. Sequencing used immunoSEQ multiplex PCR; TCRdb keeps in-frame clones, though not all of them. The table shows some 120,000 clones, with approximately 83% occurring only once. Sequencing was performed on peripheral blood. Source of these receptors: a man older than 75 with active or convalescent COVID-19.

This clone appeared a few times. The V call is TRBV9, the J call TRBJ2-5, with 12 bases fitting TRBD1. Germline CDR1 reads SGDLS; CDR2 reads YYNGEE. The length of the CDR3 is 15 residues. V was clipped by 1 base and J by 4 bases; unmatched bases: 2. CDR3 loop: CASSVLGQGAETQYF. CDR3 bases: TGTGCCAGCAGCGTACTGGGACAGGGGGCAGAGACCCAGTACTTC.

This chain uses TRBV5-1 with TRBJ2-1; TRBD1 matches 8 bases. J lost 1 base, V lost 4 bases, and 4 bases had no gene match. This CDR3 region has 15 residues. Germline V gives CDR1 SGHRS, CDR2 YFSETQ. The CDR3 loop is CASSTGQGSYNEQFF. CDR3 nucleotide sequence: TGCGCCAGCAGCACCGGACAGGGATCCTACAATGAGCAGTTCTTC.

The V and J genes are TRBV7-3 and TRBJ2-7, with TRBD2 matching over 7 bases. Germline assignment: CDR1 SGHTA and CDR2 FQGTGA. The junction had 22 bases not matched to a gene; V was cut back by 4 bases and J by 7 bases. The CDR3 consists of 18 residues. DNA of the CDR3: TGTGCCAGCAGCTCCCAGGCCTCGGGGCGGGAGTTGATTAATGAGCAGTACTTC. It is translated as CASSSQASGRELINEQYF.

V gene TRBV9 combines with J gene TRBJ2-7; D possibly corresponds to TRBD2 (6 bases). The germline V and J ends were trimmed by 2 bases and 2 bases, with 11 bases remaining between them. In germline, CDR1 is SGDLS, CDR2 YYNGEE. The CDR3 is 14 residues long. CDR3 loop: CASSVGGFAYEQYF. The DNA for the CDR3 is TGTGCCAGCAGCGTCGGGGGTTTTGCCTACGAGCAGTACTTC.

The J gene is TRBJ2-6, the V gene TRBV21-1; TRBD1, as called in the table, went unchecked against the DNA. TRBV21-1 is a recognized pseudogene. CDR3 size: 18 residues. In nucleotides, the CDR3 is TGTGCCAGCAGCAAAGTGCCAGGGGGCCTCTCTGGGGCCAACGTCCTGACTTTC. Translation: CASSKVPGGLSGANVLTF.

This chain uses TRBV20-1 with TRBJ1-2; a weak D match, TRBD1 (6 bases). CDR1 is DFQATT and CDR2 is SNEGSKA in the germline V gene (reference sequence). Trimming removed 3 bases at V and 4 bases at J, with 12 bases between. The CDR3 consists of 13 residues. CDR3 residues: CSASRDIPYGYTF. The CDR3 DNA reads TGCAGTGCTAGTAGGGACATTCCCTATGGCTACACCTTC.

The CDR3 DNA follows: TGTGCCAGCAGTGGATACCAGGACAGCTACGAGCAGTACTTC. It is translated as CASSGYQDSYEQYF. J is TRBJ2-7 and V is TRBV2, with D possibly matching TRBD1 (6 bases). Trimming took off 4 bases at V and 3 bases at J, with 13 bases between the two ends. Germline V gene lookup returns CDR1 SNHLY and CDR2 FYNNEI. The CDR3 has 14 amino acids.

The chain combines TRBV27 with TRBJ1-6; D call uncertain. V lost 11 bases and J 0 bases, leaving 8 bases between the germline ends. This CDR3 is built from 13 residues. Germline CDR1 reads MNHEY; CDR2 reads SMNVEV (reference sequence). This CDR3 is CAGGSSYNSPLHF. The CDR3 DNA reads as TGTGCCGGAGGAAGCTCCTATAATTCACCCCTCCACTTT.

This clone was counted once. V usage is TRBV6-5 and J usage is TRBJ1-5, with 7 bases identical to TRBD1. V lost 6 bases to trimming and J lost 9 bases; unmatched junction nucleotides: 11. This CDR3 contains 14 residues. The germline CDR1 and CDR2 sequences are MNHEY and SVGAGI. CDR3 protein: CASSANRGLLPQHF. The CDR3 nucleotides read TGTGCCAGCAGCGCGAACAGGGGACTTTTGCCCCAGCATTTT.

The chain has TRBV6-2 or TRBV6-3 and TRBJ1-1; D possibly corresponds to TRBD1 (5 bases). Per germline, CDR1 MNHEY and CDR2 SVGEGT. Trimming removed 0 bases at V and 1 base at J, with 21 bases between. The CDR3 totals 19 residues. The CDR3 DNA follows: TGTGCCAGCAGTTACTCCTACCGGACGCGGGACTGGGAGAACACTGAAGCTTTCTTT. Translating it yields CASSYSYRTRDWENTEAFF.

V usage is TRBV18 and J usage is TRBJ1-3; D perhaps matches TRBD1 (5 bases). Trimming took 2 bases from V and 4 from J, leaving 9 bases between them. This CDR3 is built from 14 residues. CDR1 and CDR2 from the germline V gene are KGHSH and LQKENI. The CDR3 here is CASSPTGGGNTIYF. As DNA, the CDR3 is TGTGCCAGCTCACCAACCGGGGGAGGAAACACCATATATTTT.

The chain has TRBV25-1 and TRBJ1-2; D gene unclear. V was shortened by 3 bases and J by 4 bases, with 12 bases between the two germline ends. There are 14 residues in the CDR3. From germline, CDR1 is MGHDK and CDR2 SYGVNS. The CDR3 loop is CASSDDRGTYGYTF. The CDR3 nucleotides read TGTGCCAGCAGTGATGATCGGGGTACCTATGGCTACACCTTC.

This clone was recorded once. The chain is built from TRBV7-2 and TRBJ1-5; tentatively, D is TRBD1 (5 bases). This CDR3 is 15 amino acids long. Per the germline V gene, CDR1 is SGHTA and CDR2 is FQGNSA. V lost 3 bases, J lost 0 bases, and 9 bases lay in between. The CDR3 DNA is TGTGCCAGCAGCTTCGGGGGGAATAGCAATCAGCCCCAGCATTTT. Translation: CASSFGGNSNQPQHF.

This clone was found once. The chain uses TRBV7-6 and TRBJ1-1; the match to TRBD1 covers 7 bases. CDR1 is SGHVS, CDR2 FNYEAQ, per germline. Trimming at V came to 1 base and at J to 3 bases, leaving 5 bases not matched to a gene. This CDR3 is built from 15 residues. For the CDR3, the DNA is TGTGCCAGCAGCTTAGGACAGGGTGGATACACTGAAGCTTTCTTT. Encoded protein: CASSLGQGGYTEAFF.

The V and J genes are TRBV7-2 and TRBJ2-7, with 8 bases that match TRBD1. Germline CDR1 SGHTA, CDR2 FQGNSA. The CDR3 runs to 15 residues. Unmatched junction bases numbered 12, after V lost 7 bases and J lost 4 bases. The chain's CDR3 is CASTADRASSYEQYF. The CDR3 nucleotides are TGTGCCAGCACCGCGGACAGGGCTTCCTCTTACGAGCAGTACTTC.

DNA for the CDR3: TGTGCCAGTACTTTGACAGGGTCAACCTACAATGAGCAGTTCTTC. Protein: CASTLTGSTYNEQFF. The chain recombines TRBV19 with TRBJ2-1; TRBD1 matches at 7 bases. The CDR3 is 15 residues long. From germline, CDR1 is LNHDA and CDR2 SQIVND (reference sequence). Unmatched junction bases numbered 8, after V lost 7 bases and J lost 2 bases.

The rearrangement uses TRBV5-8 and TRBJ2-3; 9 bases agree with TRBD2. This CDR3 has 16 residues. V lost 1 base, J lost 0 bases, and 3 bases stayed unmatched. Germline CDR1 reads SGHTS; CDR2 reads YDEGEE. The CDR3 spells CASSLLGTSSTDTQYF. CDR3 coding DNA: TGTGCCAGCAGCTTGCTCGGGACTAGCAGCACAGATACGCAGTATTTT. The full variable domain, with the rest looked up from reference TRBV5-8 and TRBJ2-3, is EAGVTQSPTHLIKTRGQQATLRCSPISGHTSVYWYQQALGLGLQFLLWYDEGEERNRGNFPPRFSGRQFPNYSSELNVNALELEDSALYLCASSLLGTSSTDTQYFGPGTRLTVL.

This clone showed up just a few times. This sequence joins TRBV28 and TRBJ1-2; tentative D call: TRBD1 (6 bases). The CDR3 runs to 14 residues. The V gene's germline CDR1 is MDHEN and CDR2 SYDVKM. V was shortened by 2 bases and J by 8 bases, with 15 bases between the two germline ends. The CDR3 sequence is CASSLKMRTVGYTF. In DNA form, the CDR3 reads TGTGCCAGCAGTTTAAAGATGCGGACAGTCGGCTACACCTTC.

The CDR3 is CASSLAGGLFEQYF. The CDR3 bases are TGTGCCAGCAGCTTAGCGGGAGGGTTATTCGAGCAGTACTTC. This chain uses TRBV5-6 with TRBJ2-7; TRBD2 matches at 10 bases. The V and J ends lost 2 bases and 6 bases, in that order; junction bases with no gene match: 5. CDR3 length equals 14 residues. In germline, CDR1 is SGHDT, CDR2 YYEEEE. Full variable domain (outside the CDR3, taken from reference TRBV5-6 and TRBJ2-7): DAGVTQSPTHLIKTRGQQVTLRCSPKSGHDTVSWYQQALGQGPQFIFQYYEEEERQRGNFPDRFSGHQFPNYSSELNVNALLLGDSALYLCASSLAGGLFEQYFGPGTRLTVT.

The chain recombines TRBV7-8 with TRBJ2-7, with 9 bases aligning to TRBD2. The CDR3 spans 14 residues. Germline loops: CDR1 SGHVS, CDR2 FQNEAQ. J gave up 5 bases and V 7 bases, and 9 bases lay outside the gene matches. As DNA, the CDR3 is TGTGCCAGCACCGCCTTAGCGGGAGTACACGAGCAGTACTTC. Protein: CASTALAGVHEQYF.